This record looks at one T cell receptor (beta chain) sequence and its context. Its antigen remains unknown. Trimming took off 5 bases at V and 3 bases at J, with 17 bases between the two ends. This CDR3 spans 14 amino acids. Germline V lookup: CDR1 SQVTM, CDR2 ANQGSEA. Using RNA transcripts as the source, TCR beta CDR3 regions were amplified. During a first-round RT-PCR of the TCR CDR3, the HTBI primer set was used. TCRdb analysed the multiplex PCR reads with MiXCR anew, one entry per CDR3 protein. In the table there are about 690,000 distinct CDR3 sequences, about 18% of which are singletons. The source of the sample is a study of T cells in Graves' hyperthyroidism and ophthalmopathy. Across the study: Peripheral blood was acquired at first diagnosis, ahead of any therapy whatsoever. Study-level results: Among thyroid clonotypes expanded above 0.001, most also appeared in blood. Onset of ophthalmopathy came a median approximately 6.5 months after the model predicted it.

Those patients with uncontrolled infection, other autoimmune disease, pregnancy or lactation were excluded. This receptor was taken from a man in his fifties or sixties with Graves' hyperthyroidism. The chain combines TRBV29-1 with TRBJ2-7, with D perhaps matching TRBD1 or TRBD2 (5 bases each). The sequenced sample consisted of blood. DNA of the CDR3: TGCAGCGTTCCCGCCGGGACGACTATCTACGAGCAGTACTTC. It yields the protein CSVPAGTTIYEQYF.